This TCR delta chain was identified in a study of γδ T cells in repeated Plasmodium falciparum infection. Bulk repertoires came from Vgamma9/Vdelta2+ or Vdelta2-negative gammadelta T cells flow-sorted from PBMC. Germline assignment: CDR1 TSWWSYY and CDR2 QGS. The length of the CDR3 is 14 residues. This clone has just a few counts. The translation of this DNA and the TCRdb protein of a much larger clone differ at residue 3, probably owing to a read error; the protein shown here is translated from the DNA. TCRdb repeated clone calling on the multiplex PCR reads with CATT. The table shows 90,000 or so delta-chain clones, with approximately 1% occurring only once.

The sequence derives from a pool of human donors (malaria-infected and uninfected, not separated). The sequenced material came from gamma-delta T cells from blood. The chain is built from TRDV1 and TRDJ1, with a tentative D call TRDD3 (5 bases). In nucleotides, the CDR3 is TGTGCTTTTGGGATTCCCAAGTACACCGATAAACTCATCTTT. This gives the protein CAFGIPKYTDKLIF.